This TCR beta chain derives from a study of cytomegalovirus exposure and HLA in healthy donors. Whole-study findings and limits: Immune exposure information comprised only CMV serostatus.

Researchers ran the PCR with 60 Vbeta and 13 Jbeta primers. Data came from immunoSEQ multiplex PCR; TCRdb stores just in-frame clones and leaves some out. In the table there are roughly 150,000 clones, roughly 85% of which are singletons. Germline V gene lookup returns CDR1 SGHTA and CDR2 FQGNSA. The CDR3 runs 14 residues. Trimming pared 2 bases from V and 6 bases from J, leaving 11 bases between. Points on this clone: Its matching antigen is unknown.

The chain joins TRBV7-2 to TRBJ2-1; unclear D gene. This clonotype was obtained from a woman between 18 and 30 years old in good health and CMV-seronegative. Specimen: PBMCs. CDR3 residues: CASSLIVASNEQFF. CDR3 sequence (DNA): TGTGCCAGCAGCTTAATCGTAGCATCCAATGAGCAGTTCTTC.